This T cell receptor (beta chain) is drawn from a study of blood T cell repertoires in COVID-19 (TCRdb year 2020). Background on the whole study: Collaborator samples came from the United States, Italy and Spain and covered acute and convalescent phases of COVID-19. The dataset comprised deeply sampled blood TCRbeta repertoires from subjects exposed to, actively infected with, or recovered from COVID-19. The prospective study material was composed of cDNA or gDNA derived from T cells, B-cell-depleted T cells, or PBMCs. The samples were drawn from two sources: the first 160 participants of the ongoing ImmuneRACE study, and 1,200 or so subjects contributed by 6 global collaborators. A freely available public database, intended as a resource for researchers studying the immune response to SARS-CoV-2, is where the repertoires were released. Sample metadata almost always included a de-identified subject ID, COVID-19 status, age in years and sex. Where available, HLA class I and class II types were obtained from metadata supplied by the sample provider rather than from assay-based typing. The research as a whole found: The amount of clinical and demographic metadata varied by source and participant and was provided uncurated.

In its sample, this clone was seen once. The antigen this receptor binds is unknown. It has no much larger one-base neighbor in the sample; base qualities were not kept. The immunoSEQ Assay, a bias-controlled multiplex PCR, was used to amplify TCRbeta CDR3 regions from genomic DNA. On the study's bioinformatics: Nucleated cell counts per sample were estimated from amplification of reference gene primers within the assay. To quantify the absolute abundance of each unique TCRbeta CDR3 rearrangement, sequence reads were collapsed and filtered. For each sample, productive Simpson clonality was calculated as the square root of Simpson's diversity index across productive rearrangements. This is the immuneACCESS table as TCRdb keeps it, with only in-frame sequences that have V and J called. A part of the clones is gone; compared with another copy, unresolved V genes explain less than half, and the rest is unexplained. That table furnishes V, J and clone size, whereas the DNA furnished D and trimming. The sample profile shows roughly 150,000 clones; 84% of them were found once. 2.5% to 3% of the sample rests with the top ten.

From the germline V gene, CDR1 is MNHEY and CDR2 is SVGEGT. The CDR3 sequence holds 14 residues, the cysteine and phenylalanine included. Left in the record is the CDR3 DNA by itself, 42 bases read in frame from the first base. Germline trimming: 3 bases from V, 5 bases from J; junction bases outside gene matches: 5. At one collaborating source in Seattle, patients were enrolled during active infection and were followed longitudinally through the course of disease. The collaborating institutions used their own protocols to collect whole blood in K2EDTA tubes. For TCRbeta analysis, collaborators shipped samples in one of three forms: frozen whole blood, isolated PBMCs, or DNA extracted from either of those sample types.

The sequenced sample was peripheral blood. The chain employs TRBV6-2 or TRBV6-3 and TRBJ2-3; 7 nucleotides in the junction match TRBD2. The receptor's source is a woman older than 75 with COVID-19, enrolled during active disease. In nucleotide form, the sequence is TGTGCCAGCAGTTATCGGGGGGTGCGAGATACGCAGTATTTT. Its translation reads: CASSYRGVRDTQYF.